Below are 6 T cell receptor beta chains sequenced from a single sample in a study of blood T cell repertoires in COVID-19. Only in-frame clones appear in the TCRdb table, and some are missing; sequencing was by immunoSEQ multiplex PCR. Altogether about 75,000 clones are present, approximately 82% being singletons, with the ten largest covering approximately 20%. What was sequenced was peripheral blood. These receptors all stem from a woman aged 45-59 years with acute or convalescent COVID-19.

Remarks on this clone: The same CDR3 arises from other DNA sequences in this sample as well. V and J are TRBV28 and TRBJ1-4; no clear D gene. The germline V and J ends were trimmed by 3 bases and 0 bases, with 8 bases remaining between them. The CDR3 extends over 15 amino acids. CDR1 and CDR2 from the germline V gene are MDHEN and SYDVKM. The CDR3 sequence: CASSFRRATNEKLFF. For the CDR3, the DNA is TGTGCCAGCAGTTTCAGGCGTGCAACTAATGAAAAACTGTTTTTT.

CDR3 nucleotides: TGTGCCAGCAGCGCGCCCCGGCGGGGTCCGGGCATTCAGTACTTC. This encodes CASSAPRRGPGIQYF. The chain has TRBV2 and TRBJ2-4, with D perhaps matching TRBD2 (6 bases). The CDR3 has 15 amino acids. CDR1 SNHLY and CDR2 FYNNEI come from the germline V gene. With 6 bases removed from V and 9 bases from J, the gap between germline ends came to 21 bases. Combining the CDR3 with reference TRBV2 and TRBJ2-4 gives the whole variable domain EPEVTQTPSHQVTQMGQEVILRCVPISNHLYFYWYRQILGQKVEFLVSFYNNEISEKSEIFDDQFSVERPDGSNFTLKIRSTKLEDSAMYFCASSAPRRGPGIQYFGAGTRLSVL.

The chain has TRBV12-2 and TRBJ2-3; the table's D call, TRBD2, has no DNA check behind it. TRBV12-2 is deemed a pseudogene. There are 16 residues in the CDR3. CDR3: CASRFSPGLGADTQYF. Written as DNA, the CDR3 is TGTGCAAGTCGCTTTAGTCCGGGACTTGGGGCAGATACGCAGTATTTT.

This chain links TRBV28 with TRBJ1-2, with TRBD1 as a possible D gene (6 bases). Per germline, CDR1 MDHEN and CDR2 SYDVKM. The ends were cut back, 6 bases at V and 7 bases at J, with 21 bases in the middle. The CDR3 has 15 amino acids. The CDR3 here is CASSPRGGYWFGYTF. CDR3 nucleotides: TGTGCCAGCAGCCCGAGGGGGGGCTACTGGTTTGGCTACACCTTC.

This clone has only one observation. The chain links TRBV3-1 (or the pseudogene TRBV3-2) to TRBJ2-7; D unresolved. The CDR3 has 11 amino acids. V lost 2 bases and J lost 5, with 4 bases in between. The V gene's germline CDR1 is LGHDT and CDR2 YNNKEL (reference sequence). The CDR3 region has the DNA TGTGCCAGCAGCCAATCTAACGAGCAGTACTTC. Its protein product is CASSQSNEQYF.

DNA for the CDR3: TGCGCCAGCAGCTTGAACAGCGGGCCCTCCGAGCAGTACTTC. It translates to CASSLNSGPSEQYF. This sequence joins TRBV5-1 and TRBJ2-7, with a tentative D call TRBD2 (6 bases). Trimming shortened V by 1 base and J by 6 bases, and 14 bases separated the two germline ends. Germline V gene lookup returns CDR1 SGHRS and CDR2 YFSETQ. The CDR3 covers 14 residues.